The clone carrying this TCR beta chain occurred a few times. Its specificity is not known. The sample is drawn from a study of cytomegalovirus exposure and HLA in healthy donors. Regarding the study as a whole: Reports indicate that TCR beta sequences accurately predicted the HLA-A and HLA-B alleles of most subjects.

CDR3 length: 14 amino acids. Germline values: CDR1 SQVTM, CDR2 ANQGSEA. V was pared by 4 bases and J by 0 bases, with 7 bases between. The primer mix had 60 Vbeta and 13 Jbeta primers. TCRdb keeps only in-frame clones here, not all; method: immunoSEQ multiplex PCR. The profile covers some 150,000 clones, with less than 85% appearing a single time and 1.5% to 1.7% taken by the ten largest. The TCR was taken from a man aged 35 to 55 in good health and CMV-seronegative. The specimen sequenced was PBMCs. The chain joins TRBV29-1 to TRBJ2-6, with a possible D match to TRBD2 (5 bases). The CDR3 here is CSVAGDSGANVLTF. DNA for the CDR3: TGCAGCGTTGCCGGGGACTCTGGGGCCAACGTCCTGACTTTC.